These 25 T cell receptor beta chains were sequenced from one sample in a study of T cell repertoires in cytomegalovirus infection. From the reads, TCRdb called clonotypes with MiXCR, one entry per CDR3 protein. The table records nearly 650,000 distinct CDR3 sequences, approximately 24% of them present only once. Input material: CD8+ T cells from PBMCs. The receptors were gathered from a human donor in good health (CMV status not recorded). Some clones in this sample may be carry-over from other donors' samples.

This rearrangement joins TRBV29-1 to TRBJ2-3, with 16 bases lining up with TRBD2. Germline lookup yields CDR1 SQVTM and CDR2 ANQGSEA. The V segment lost 3 bases and the J segment 3 bases; nucleotides outside the gene matches: 3. CDR3 length: 16 residues. CDR3 bases: TGCAGCGTTGAGGGGACTAGCGGGGGGGAAACAGATACGCAGTATTTT. Its translation is CSVEGTSGGETDTQYF.

This clonotype was counted at least ten times. V is TRBV25-1 and J is TRBJ1-2; 7 bases fit TRBD1. V shed 4 bases and J 7 bases; nucleotides not matched to a gene: 9. This CDR3 region has 14 residues. Germline CDR1 is MGHDK and CDR2 is SYGVNS. The CDR3 is CASSARQGPIGYTF. For the CDR3, the DNA is TGTGCCAGCAGTGCGCGACAGGGACCGATTGGCTACACCTTC.

This clonotype occurred many times. V usage is TRBV12-3 or TRBV12-4 and J usage is TRBJ2-2; 10 bases agree with TRBD2. The CDR3 loop spans 16 amino acids. J lost 5 bases, V lost 1 base, and 4 bases had no gene match. CDR3 amino acids: CASSLERGGGTGELFF. As DNA, the CDR3 is TGTGCCAGCAGTTTAGAGCGGGGGGGAGGAACCGGGGAGCTGTTTTTT.

The J gene is TRBJ1-2, the V gene TRBV19; D is unclear. Trimming removed 10 bases at V and 10 bases at J, with 31 bases between. This CDR3 region has 16 residues. Germline V gives CDR1 LNHDA, CDR2 SQIVND (reference sequence). CDR3 nucleotide sequence: TGTGCCACCCGGCCGAGGACCGGGGAGAAGTTTACGAACTACACCTTC. It is translated as CATRPRTGEKFTNYTF.

About this clonotype: The junction differs from germline at one of its ends, possibly a read error. The V gene is TRBV28, the J gene TRBJ2-7; weak D call: TRBD2 (7 bases). The germline CDR1 and CDR2 sequences are MDHEN and SYDVKM. The CDR3 loop spans 17 amino acids. As DNA, the CDR3 is TGTGCCAACAGTCTCCTTAAAGGGTCGGGGGGCCAATACGAGCAGTACTTC. It translates to CANSLLKGSGGQYEQYF.

This clonotype showed up just a few times. The chain links TRBV27 to TRBJ1-2; D call uncertain. Trimming removed 5 bases at V and 1 base at J, with 8 bases between. Germline V gene data show CDR1 as MNHEY and CDR2 as SMNVEV (reference sequence). The CDR3 runs 13 residues. CDR3 residues: CASSPRHNYGYTF. CDR3 nucleotides: TGTGCCAGCAGTCCCCGACATAACTATGGCTACACCTTC.

This clonotype appeared a few times. The rearrangement links TRBV7-2 to TRBJ2-1; 7 nucleotides match TRBD2. The trim removed 4 bases at V and 2 bases at J, leaving 8 bases unmatched. The CDR3 sequence is 16 residues long. Germline lookup yields CDR1 SGHTA and CDR2 FQGNSA. The CDR3 region has the DNA TGTGCCAGCAGCTCCCCGGGGGGTTCCCCCTACAATGAGCAGTTCTTC. The encoded protein is CASSSPGGSPYNEQFF.

This clonotype came up many times. The CDR3 is CASSRDRGVAGELFF. DNA for the CDR3: TGTGCCAGCAGCCGCGACAGGGGCGTTGCCGGGGAGCTGTTTTTT. The chain has TRBV28 and TRBJ2-2; 8 bases map to TRBD1. CDR1 MDHEN and CDR2 SYDVKM come from the germline V gene. Trimming at V came to 6 bases and at J to 6 bases, leaving 9 bases not matched to a gene. This CDR3 contains 15 residues. The variable domain in full, with the rest retrieved from reference TRBV28 and TRBJ2-2, is DVKVTQSSRYLVKRTGEKVFLECVQDMDHENMFWYRQDPGLGLRLIYFSYDVKMKEKGDIPEGYSVSREKKERFSLILESASTNQTSMYLCASSRDRGVAGELFFGEGSRLTVL.

As for this clonotype: One end of the junction is discordant with germline, which a read error may explain. The DNA for the CDR3 is TGTGTCACCAGTGACTCCACCGGGGTCTGGCAGTTCTTC. It codes for CVTSDSTGVWQFF. The rearrangement uses TRBV24-1 and TRBJ2-1; D may be TRBD2 (5 bases). The CDR3 extends over 13 amino acids. Germline-derived CDR1 and CDR2 are KGHDR and SFDVKD.

This clonotype was picked up a small number of times. The chain recombines TRBV6-5 with TRBJ2-3; TRBD1 agrees at 12 bases. The germline V gene has CDR1 MNHEY and CDR2 SVGAGI. The V segment lost 2 bases and the J segment 2 bases; nucleotides outside the gene matches: 8. CDR3 size: 18 residues. As DNA, the CDR3 is TGTGCCAGCAGTTACCAGGGGACAGGGGGCCAGAACACAGATACGCAGTATTTT. Translation gives CASSYQGTGGQNTDTQYF.

This clonotype was picked up many times. The rearrangement joins TRBV7-2 to TRBJ1-1, with D tentatively TRBD1 (5 bases). CDR3 length: 13 amino acids. Germline-derived CDR1 and CDR2 are SGHTA and FQGNSA. With 5 bases removed from V and 6 bases from J, the gap between germline ends came to 13 bases. In DNA, the CDR3 is TGTGCCAGCAGCGAGGCAGGGAGGTCTGAAGCTTTCTTT. Its protein is CASSEAGRSEAFF.

This clonotype was counted between two and nine times. This sequence joins TRBV28 and TRBJ2-1; D gene ambiguous. CDR1 is MDHEN and CDR2 is SYDVKM in the germline V gene. With 3 bases removed from V and 13 bases from J, the gap between germline ends came to 10 bases. CDR3 length: 11 residues. The CDR3 bases are TGTGCCAGCAGTTTGGCTGGCCGACAGTTCTTC. It encodes CASSLAGRQFF.

V and J are TRBV29-1 and TRBJ2-1; no definite D call. The CDR3 contains 11 residues. Germline lookup yields CDR1 SQVTM and CDR2 ANQGSEA. Trimming took off 5 bases at V and 4 bases at J, with 6 bases between the two ends. CDR3 residues: CSVSSYNEQFF. The CDR3 region has the DNA TGCAGCGTTTCGTCGTACAATGAGCAGTTCTTC.

This clonotype was counted only a few times. V usage is TRBV7-9 and J usage is TRBJ2-1; either TRBD1 or TRBD2 may supply D (5 bases each). Germline-derived CDR1 and CDR2 are SEHNR and FQNEAQ (reference sequence). The CDR3 has 15 residues. V was shortened by 5 bases and J by 3 bases, with 14 bases between the two germline ends. CDR3 sequence reads: CASSPWDRNYNEQFF. DNA of the CDR3: TGTGCCAGCAGCCCGTGGGACCGAAACTACAATGAGCAGTTCTTC. Complete variable domain (other parts from reference TRBV7-9 and TRBJ2-1): DTGVSQNPRHKITKRGQNVTFRCDPISEHNRLYWYRQTLGQGPEFLTYFQNEAQLEKSRLLSDRFSAERPKGSFSTLEIQRTEQGDSAMYLCASSPWDRNYNEQFFGPGTRLTVL.

This clonotype has a handful of counts. The genes are TRBV10-3 and TRBJ2-3, with unresolved D. Germline V gene lookup returns CDR1 ENHRY and CDR2 SYGVKD. This CDR3 region has 15 residues. V lost 0 bases, J lost 2 bases, and 9 bases lay in between. The CDR3 DNA sequence: TGTGCCATCAGTGAGTCGCAGATCCCCACAGATACGCAGTATTTT. Translating gives CAISESQIPTDTQYF.

This clonotype was counted at least ten times. J is TRBJ2-3 and V is TRBV7-6, with 7 bases lining up with TRBD1. Germline loops: CDR1 SGHVS, CDR2 FNYEAQ. This CDR3 has 16 amino acids. J was trimmed by 3 bases and V by 0 bases; bases with no gene match: 6. CDR3 protein: CASSLAPRQGTDTQYF. The CDR3 DNA follows: TGTGCCAGCAGCTTAGCGCCGAGACAGGGAACAGATACGCAGTATTTT.

Many counts were recorded for this clonotype. The chain carries TRBV4-1 and TRBJ1-2; D perhaps matches TRBD1 (5 bases). The CDR3 runs to 13 residues. With 3 bases removed from V and 2 bases from J, the gap between germline ends came to 7 bases. Germline V CDR1 and CDR2: MGHRA, YSYEKL. The CDR3 spells CASSQTENYGYTF. The DNA for the CDR3 is TGCGCCAGCAGCCAGACAGAAAACTATGGCTACACCTTC.

This clonotype has more than one count but fewer than ten. The CDR3 sequence: CSVPGANVLTF. In nucleotides, the CDR3 is TGCAGTGTCCCTGGGGCCAACGTCCTGACTTTC. The rearrangement joins TRBV20-1 to TRBJ2-6; D not resolved. The CDR3 has 11 residues. Trimming shortened V by 7 bases and J by 2 bases, and 3 bases separated the two germline ends. Germline CDR1 DFQATT, CDR2 SNEGSKA (reference sequence).

This clonotype was seen at least ten times. The V call is TRBV6-1, the J call TRBJ1-5, with 8 bases aligning to TRBD1. The germline gives CDR1 MNHNS, CDR2 SASEGT. Unmatched junction bases numbered 2, after V lost 3 bases and J lost 1 base. There are 15 residues in the CDR3. The CDR3 region is CASSEWTGSNQPQHF. DNA for the CDR3: TGTGCCAGCAGTGAGTGGACAGGGAGCAATCAGCCCCAGCATTTT.

This clonotype was seen only a few times. V and J are TRBV4-1 and TRBJ2-5; D is ambiguous. The CDR3 sequence is 16 residues long. The V end lost 0 bases, the J end lost 2 bases, and 13 bases lay between the germline ends. Per the germline V gene, CDR1 is MGHRA and CDR2 is YSYEKL. The CDR3 DNA reads as TGCGCCAGCAGCCAAGAAACGGCAGATATTCAAGAGACCCAGTACTTC. Protein: CASSQETADIQETQYF.

The gene calls are TRBV4-1 and TRBJ2-1; 7 bases map to TRBD2. CDR1 is MGHRA, CDR2 YSYEKL, per germline. The ends lost 6 bases at V and 7 bases at J; junction bases unmatched: 12. This CDR3 has 15 residues. For the CDR3, the DNA is TGCGCCAGCAGTCCATTCGGACTAGTAGGAAATGAGCAGTTCTTC. As protein: CASSPFGLVGNEQFF.

The J gene is TRBJ2-5, the V gene TRBV7-3, with 7 bases that match TRBD1. V gave up 6 bases and J gave up 4 bases; unmatched junction bases: 14. The V gene's germline CDR1 is SGHTA and CDR2 FQGTGA. This CDR3 region has 16 residues. CDR3: CASSPWGTAVAETQYF. The CDR3 DNA reads TGTGCCAGCAGTCCATGGGGGACAGCTGTAGCAGAGACCCAGTACTTC.

This clonotype has only a few counts. The chain employs TRBV7-6 and TRBJ1-1; D not resolved. V was clipped by 5 bases and J by 4 bases, with 17 bases between them. This CDR3 comprises 15 residues. Germline CDR1 is SGHVS and CDR2 is FNYEAQ. CDR3 loop: CASSHRKGEGTEAFF. The DNA of the CDR3 is TGTGCCAGCAGCCACCGAAAGGGTGAAGGCACTGAAGCTTTCTTT.

In this sample, this clonotype turned up many times. The chain combines TRBV7-6 with TRBJ2-1; D perhaps matches TRBD1 (6 bases). CDR1 is SGHVS, CDR2 FNYEAQ, per germline. Between the trimmed V and J ends, which lost 1 base and 9 bases, there was a span of 16 bases. The CDR3 covers 15 residues. Here the CDR3 DNA reads TGTGCCAGCAGCTTAGGGGCAGGGGTCTGGGGTGAGCAGTTCTTC. Residues: CASSLGAGVWGEQFF. Together with reference TRBV7-6 and TRBJ2-1, the CDR3 gives the full variable domain: GAGVSQSPRYKVTKRGQDVALRCDPISGHVSLYWYRQALGQGPEFLTYFNYEAQQDKSGLPNDRFSAERPEGSISTLTIQRTEQRDSAMYRCASSLGAGVWGEQFFGPGTRLTVL.

This clonotype was found many times. V and J are TRBV7-2 and TRBJ2-3, with 10 bases aligning to TRBD2. The CDR3 is 16 residues long. Germline V CDR1 and CDR2: SGHTA, FQGNSA. V lost 5 bases to trimming and J lost 2 bases; unmatched junction nucleotides: 7. CDR3 region: CASSPGTSAFTDTQYF. The CDR3 bases are TGTGCCAGCAGCCCCGGGACTAGCGCGTTCACAGATACGCAGTATTTT. Filled out from reference TRBV7-2 and TRBJ2-3, the complete variable domain reads GAGVSQSPSNKVTEKGKDVELRCDPISGHTALYWYRQSLGQGLEFLIYFQGNSAPDKSGLPSDRFSAERTGGSVSTLTIQRTQQEDSAVYLCASSPGTSAFTDTQYFGPGTRLTVL.